Listed here are 18 T cell receptor beta chains from one sample, sequenced in a study of regulatory T cells in long-lasting Graves disease. According to the study, TCR beta libraries were built with iRepertoire HTBI primers and CDR3-region Arm-PCR. TCRdb re-called the multiplex PCR reads with MiXCR, one entry per CDR3 protein. The sample has about 500,000 distinct CDR3 sequences; 12% are singletons. Regarding time point: newly diagnosed GD, antithyroid drugs for less than 3 months. RNA extracted from PBMCs served as the sequencing template. These data were likewise used in another study, on T cells in Graves' hyperthyroidism and ophthalmopathy.

The sequences come from peripheral blood mononuclear cells (PBMCs), collected at new diagnosis, from a patient treated with antithyroid drugs. The receptor source for this set is a woman aged 25 to 45 with Graves disease.

V is TRBV5-1 and J is TRBJ1-4; 9 nucleotides line up with TRBD1. CDR1 and CDR2 from the germline V gene are SGHRS and YFSETQ. V was clipped by 4 bases and J by 5 bases; unmatched bases: 18. The CDR3 is made up of 19 amino acids. The CDR3 sequence: CASSVLRRDRATRNEKLFF. The CDR3 nucleotides read TGCGCCAGCAGCGTATTAAGGAGGGACAGGGCCACAAGAAATGAAAAACTGTTTTTT. The full variable domain, with the rest looked up from reference TRBV5-1 and TRBJ1-4, is KAGVTQTPRYLIKTRGQQVTLSCSPISGHRSVSWYQQTPGQGLQFLFEYFSETQRNKGNFPGRFSGRQFSNSRSEMNVSTLELGDSALYLCASSVLRRDRATRNEKLFFGSGTQLSVL.

This clonotype was seen only a few times. This chain links TRBV6-2 or TRBV6-3 with TRBJ2-6, with D maybe TRBD2 (6 bases). Germline assignment: CDR1 MNHEY and CDR2 SVGEGT. Trimming left V 5 bases short and J 0 bases short, with 11 bases between. The CDR3 totals 16 residues. In DNA form, the CDR3 reads TGTGCCAGCAGTGAGGAGGGAATCTCTGGGGCCAACGTCCTGACTTTC. It codes for CASSEEGISGANVLTF.

In this sample, this clonotype turned up a few times. Being one base from a much bigger clone, this may be a read error. V gene TRBV2 combines with J gene TRBJ2-1; D is ambiguous. This CDR3 region has 11 residues. CDR1 and CDR2 (germline): SNHLY, FYNNEI. Trimming left V 5 bases short and J 10 bases short, with 9 bases between. CDR3 amino acids: CASSSFDEQFF. The CDR3 coding sequence is TGTGCCAGCAGTTCTTTCGACGAGCAGTTCTTC.

This clonotype occurred many times. CDR3 loop: CASSQVAGSTYSPLHF. The CDR3 DNA reads TGTGCCAGCAGCCAAGTGGCCGGGTCAACTTATTCACCCCTCCACTTT. The chain uses TRBV3-1 and TRBJ1-6; D is ambiguous. The CDR3 extends over 16 amino acids. CDR1 is LGHDT and CDR2 is YNNKEL in the germline V gene (reference sequence). Trimming stripped 1 base from V and 8 bases from J, with 15 bases between.

This clonotype appeared many times. This chain uses TRBV14 with TRBJ2-1; TRBD2 might be the D (6 bases). V was clipped by 4 bases and J by 3 bases, with 10 bases between them. This CDR3 comprises 14 residues. Germline values: CDR1 SGHDN, CDR2 FVKESK. The CDR3 is CASSPRDFYNEQFF. DNA for the CDR3: TGTGCCAGCAGCCCTAGGGACTTCTACAATGAGCAGTTCTTC.

The chain has TRBV28 and TRBJ2-1; D ambiguous. The J call may be faulty, since TRBJ2-3 better matches the DNA end. The germline gives CDR1 MDHEN, CDR2 SYDVKM. The CDR3 has 14 amino acids. The CDR3 sequence: CASSPPARVDTQYF. DNA for the CDR3: TGTGCCAGCAGTCCCCCGGCCCGGGTCGATACGCAGTATTTT.

The sample holds many counts of this clonotype. The CDR3 nucleotides read TGTGCCAGCTCACCACCCAAGGGTCATGGAAACACCATATATTTT. Encoded protein: CASSPPKGHGNTIYF. The chain joins TRBV18 to TRBJ1-3; D gene unclear. The CDR3 has 15 residues. Germline CDR1 and CDR2: KGHSH and LQKENI. The V end was cut by 0 bases, the J end by 3 bases, with 9 bases between. Supplemented by reference TRBV18 and TRBJ1-3, the full variable domain reads NAGVMQNPRHLVRRRGQEARLRCSPMKGHSHVYWYRQLPEEGLKFMVYLQKENIIDESGMPKERFSAEFPKEGPSILRIQQVVRGDSAAYFCASSPPKGHGNTIYFGEGSWLTVV.

The table lists this clonotype with many counts. V and J are TRBV7-2 and TRBJ2-5, with 8 bases that match TRBD1. CDR1 and CDR2 (germline): SGHTA, FQGNSA. This CDR3 spans 14 amino acids. Trimming at V came to 3 bases and at J to 5 bases, leaving 5 bases not matched to a gene. The CDR3 loop reads CASSFQGAGETQYF. CDR3 sequence (DNA): TGTGCCAGCAGCTTCCAGGGGGCAGGGGAGACCCAGTACTTC.

Comment on this clonotype: A read error is possible here, since a much larger clone lies one base away. The rearrangement joins TRBV2 to TRBJ2-7, with D unresolved. The CDR3 extends over 12 amino acids. Germline values: CDR1 SNHLY, CDR2 FYNNEI. CDR3 sequence: CVSSGVAHEQYF. CDR3 sequence (DNA): TGTGTCAGCAGTGGGGTCGCGCACGAGCAGTACTTC.

The chain combines TRBV20-1 with TRBJ2-5; TRBD2 agrees at 8 bases. Germline assignment: CDR1 DFQATT and CDR2 SNEGSKA (reference sequence). After removal of 5 bases from V and 2 bases from J, the junction contained 7 bases not matched to a gene. This CDR3 region has 14 residues. CDR3 nucleotides: TGCAGTGCTCCCGCGGGGGGCATACAAGAGACCCAGTACTTC. Its protein is CSAPAGGIQETQYF.

This chain uses TRBV20-1 with TRBJ2-3; tentatively, D is TRBD2 (6 bases). Germline V CDR1 and CDR2: DFQATT, SNEGSKA (reference sequence). Trimming took 1 base from V and 6 from J, leaving 14 bases between them. This CDR3 has 14 amino acids. CDR3 region: CSARVSSEWDTQYF. CDR3 DNA sequence: TGCAGTGCTAGAGTCTCTAGCGAGTGGGATACGCAGTATTTT.

This clonotype was counted many times. This chain connects TRBV11-2 to TRBJ1-6, with D maybe TRBD1 (5 bases). Germline assignment: CDR1 SGHAT and CDR2 FQNNGV. Trimming cost V 3 bases and J 10 bases, with 13 bases left between them. CDR3 size: 14 residues. The CDR3, as DNA: TGTGCCAGCAGCTTCCCAGGGCCAGGATCACCCCTCCACTTT. This translates into CASSFPGPGSPLHF.

Points on this clonotype: A much larger clone is a single base away; this may be a read error. This chain uses TRBV2 with TRBJ2-4, with unresolved D. The J call could be wrong; TRBJ2-5 is a better fit for the DNA end. The CDR3 extends over 13 amino acids. Germline assignment: CDR1 SNHLY and CDR2 FYNNEI. The CDR3 sequence: CASSKERKETQYF. The CDR3 DNA is TGTGCCAGCAGTAAGGAGAGGAAGGAGACCCAGTACTTC.

The table lists this clonotype with many counts. This chain links TRBV15 with TRBJ1-1; D remains ambiguous. V dropped 5 bases and J dropped 0 bases, with 7 bases sitting between them. The CDR3 loop spans 13 amino acids. From germline, CDR1 is LNHNV and CDR2 YYDKDF (reference sequence). DNA of the CDR3: TGTGCCACCAGCGGGCAACTGAACACTGAAGCTTTCTTT. Translation: CATSGQLNTEAFF.

The chain employs TRBV30 and TRBJ2-3; possible D gene TRBD1, 5 bases. Germline V CDR1 and CDR2: GTSNPN, SVGIG (reference sequence). The V end was cut by 3 bases, the J end by 2 bases, with 12 bases between. This CDR3 comprises 14 residues. CDR3 coding DNA: TGTGCCTGGAGGGCAGGGCGGACCACAGATACGCAGTATTTT. The encoded protein is CAWRAGRTTDTQYF.

Remarks on this clonotype: A far larger clone is off by one base, so a read error is likely. The chain links TRBV11-3 to TRBJ2-7, with D possibly being TRBD2 (5 bases). The closer fit of TRBJ2-5 to the DNA end suggests the J call may be wrong. There are 15 residues in the CDR3. Germline values: CDR1 SGHNT, CDR2 YENEEA. Here the CDR3 DNA reads TGTGCCAGCGGCTTAGGGTCTAGCCTCCAAGAGACCCAGTACTTC. The encoded protein is CASGLGSSLQETQYF.

This chain joins TRBV20-1 and TRBJ1-3; 8 bases match TRBD1. Germline CDR1 and CDR2: DFQATT and SNEGSKA (reference sequence). This CDR3 has 12 residues. J was trimmed by 4 bases and V by 6 bases; bases with no gene match: 2. The CDR3 region is CSARTGGNTIYF. CDR3 sequence (DNA): TGCAGTGCGAGGACAGGGGGAAACACCATATATTTT.

This clonotype was counted between two and nine times. The chain carries TRBV19 and TRBJ2-2, with a weak D call TRBD1 (6 bases). The germline CDR1 and CDR2 sequences are LNHDA and SQIVND (reference sequence). The V and J ends lost 7 bases and 4 bases respectively, with 16 bases between them. This CDR3 region has 15 residues. Written as DNA, the CDR3 is TGTGCCAGTACCTTAACAGGGTGGGGCACCGGGGAGCTGTTTTTT. It specifies CASTLTGWGTGELFF.